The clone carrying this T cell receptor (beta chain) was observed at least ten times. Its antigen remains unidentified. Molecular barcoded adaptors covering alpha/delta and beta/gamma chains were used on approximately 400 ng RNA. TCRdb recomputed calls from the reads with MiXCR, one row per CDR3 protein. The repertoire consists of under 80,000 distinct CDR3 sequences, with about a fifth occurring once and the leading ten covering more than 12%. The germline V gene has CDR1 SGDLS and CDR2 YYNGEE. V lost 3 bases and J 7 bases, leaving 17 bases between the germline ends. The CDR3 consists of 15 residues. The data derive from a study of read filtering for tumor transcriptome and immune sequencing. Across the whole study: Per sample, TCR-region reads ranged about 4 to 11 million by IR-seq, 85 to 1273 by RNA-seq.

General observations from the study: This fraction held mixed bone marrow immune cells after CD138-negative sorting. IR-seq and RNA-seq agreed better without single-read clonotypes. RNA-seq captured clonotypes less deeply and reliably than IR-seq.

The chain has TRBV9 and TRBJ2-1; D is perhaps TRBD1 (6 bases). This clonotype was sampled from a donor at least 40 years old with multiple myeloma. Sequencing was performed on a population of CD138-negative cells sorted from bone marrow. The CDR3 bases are TGTGCCAGCAGCGACGCCAGGGGCGTAAGGAATGAGCAGTTCTTC. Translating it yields CASSDARGVRNEQFF.